This paragraph reports one TCR beta chain. The sample originates from a study of blood T cell repertoires in COVID-19. For the study at large: The samples span acute and convalescent COVID-19 from the United States, Italy and Spain. The cDNA or gDNA used as material had been derived from T cells, B-cell-depleted T cells, or PBMCs.

Source study methods: Amplification of reference gene primers was used by the study to estimate nucleated cell counts. Profiled with immunoSEQ multiplex PCR; TCRdb holds only in-frame clones, not every one. V, J and clone size were drawn from that table, and D and trimming were deduced from the DNA. The repertoire has tens of thousands of clones, around three quarters of them found once; the top ten carry roughly 61%. Germline V gives CDR1 MDHEN, CDR2 SYDVKM. The CDR3 length is 14 residues. Deletions cut 3 bases from V and 2 bases from J, with 9 bases between. Sequenced sample: peripheral blood. This TCR was recovered from an elderly man with acute or convalescent COVID-19. The chain employs TRBV28 and TRBJ2-3, with D uncertain. The CDR3 loop is CASSFNFFTDTQYF. As DNA, the CDR3 is TGTGCCAGCAGTTTTAACTTTTTCACAGATACGCAGTATTTT.